The rows below give T cell receptor beta chains drawn from one sample of a study of blood T cell repertoires in COVID-19. Sequencing was performed with immunoSEQ multiplex PCR; in TCRdb, only in-frame clones are kept and a portion is missing. Among roughly 230,000 clones listed, about 86% were seen once. The sample consisted of peripheral blood. These receptors originate from a man aged 40-49 years with active or convalescent COVID-19. The CDR3 runs from the conserved cysteine through the conserved F or W. D genes are given only for firm matches. A row's size may be missing; if present it is once, few, many or a size class.

V,D,size,J,CDR3,DNA
TRBV7-9,NA,few,TRBJ1-2,CASSLDEGRGGYTF,TGTGCCAGCAGCTTAGATGAGGGCCGGGGAGGCTACACCTTC
TRBV19,NA,few,TRBJ1-2,CASSISELIYGYTF,TGTGCCAGTAGTATATCTGAACTGATATATGGCTACACCTTC
TRBV19,TRBD1,NA,TRBJ2-5,CASSYRGETQYF,TGTGCCAGTAGTTACAGGGGGGAGACCCAGTACTTC
TRBV7-9,NA,NA,TRBJ1-1,CASSRMTGDTEAFF,TGTGCCAGCAGCCGGATGACGGGAGACACTGAAGCTTTCTTT
TRBV2,NA,NA,TRBJ1-6,CASGIGRQGNSPLHF,TGTGCCAGCGGGATTGGGCGTCAGGGTAATTCACCCCTCCACTTT
TRBV6-6,TRBD1,NA,TRBJ1-6,CASSTRQGLNNSPLHF,TGTGCCAGCAGCACGCGACAGGGTCTCAATAATTCACCCCTCCACTTT
TRBV19,NA,NA,TRBJ1-1,CASSIVSTVNTEAFF,TGTGCCAGTAGTATAGTTTCGACAGTGAACACTGAAGCTTTCTTT
TRBV5-5,TRBD1,NA,TRBJ1-2,CASSPGTEYLYGYTF,TGTGCCAGCAGCCCTGGGACAGAGTACCTCTATGGCTACACCTTC
TRBV27,NA,NA,TRBJ1-2,CASSLSPSGSYYGYTF,TGTGCCAGCAGTTTATCTCCTAGTGGCAGCTACTATGGCTACACCTTC
TRBV3-1/TRBV3-2,NA,NA,TRBJ2-7,CASSLTGAGTIF,TGTGCCAGCAGCCTTACAGGGGCGGGAACTATCTTC
TRBV9,NA,NA,TRBJ2-7,CASSPRPFGGGLSYEQYF,TGTGCCAGCAGCCCCCGCCCCTTTGGGGGAGGCCTCTCCTACGAGCAGTACTTC
TRBV21-1,NA,NA,TRBJ2-2,CASPPRYRGAVF,TGTGCCAGCCCCCCTAGGTACCGGGGAGCTGTTTTT
TRBV18,NA,NA,TRBJ1-2,CASSPDRNGYTF,TGTGCCAGCTCACCGGACAGAAATGGCTACACCTTC
TRBV25-1,TRBD1,NA,TRBJ2-4,CASSEATGLNIQYF,TGTGCCAGCAGTGAAGCGACAGGGTTGAACATTCAGTACTTC
TRBV11-3,NA,few,TRBJ1-1,CASSLDLVGVNTEAFF,TGTGCCAGCAGCTTAGATTTGGTAGGGGTGAACACTGAAGCTTTCTTT
TRBV7-3,TRBD2,NA,TRBJ2-1,CASSLFPGGLMGEQFF,TGTGCCAGCAGCTTATTTCCCGGGGGGTTGATGGGTGAGCAGTTCTTC
TRBV4-3,TRBD1,NA,TRBJ1-5,CASSQEQTGTGGYQPQHF,TGCGCCAGCAGCCAAGAGCAGACCGGGACAGGGGGGTATCAGCCCCAGCATTTT
TRBV3-1/TRBV3-2,TRBD2,NA,TRBJ2-5,CASSLGTSGKETQYF,TGTGCCAGCAGCCTTGGGACTAGCGGCAAAGAGACCCAGTACTTC